Below, one T cell receptor beta chain is given with its context. Trimming pared 2 bases from V and 1 base from J, leaving 8 bases between. CDR3 length: 14 amino acids. Germline lookup yields CDR1 KGHSH and CDR2 LQKENI. Blood libraries mostly used approximately 0.5 ug genomic DNA, six replicates each. Sequencing used immunoSEQ multiplex PCR; TCRdb keeps in-frame clones, though not all of them. The table includes tens of thousands of clones, less than 90% detected once. These data originate in a study of neoadjuvant anti-PD-1 for oral cavity cancer. Study context: Patients mostly received three to four biweekly nivolumab doses at 3 mg/kg before surgery. Around day 43, patients without progression received a fourth nivolumab dose before surgery.

Regarding time point: after neoadjuvant nivolumab, at surgical resection. Patients had HPV-negative, locally advanced oral cavity squamous cell carcinoma. This clonotype originated in a person aged 35-79 years with oral cavity squamous cell carcinoma. The input for sequencing was PBMCs, taken after nivolumab (anti-PD-1) treatment. J is TRBJ1-1 and V is TRBV18; D is unresolved. The CDR3 loop is CASSPVSANTEAFF. Written as DNA, the CDR3 is TGTGCCAGCTCACCAGTTAGCGCGAACACTGAAGCTTTCTTT.